A selection of T cell receptor beta chains follows, all from one sample in a study of T cell repertoires in ileal Crohn's disease. The table came from immunoSEQ multiplex PCR; TCRdb's copy has only in-frame clones and leaves some out. Of 5,500 to 7,500 clones listed, about four fifths are singletons. Sequencing was performed on ileal tissue. The receptor set was obtained from an adult with Crohn's disease. Each CDR3 is given with its conserved first and last residue. Each record gives: clone size, V gene, D gene, J gene, CDR3 DNA, CDR3 protein. A D gene is named only where the DNA matches it firmly. Clone size is given for some rows only: seen once, a few or many times, or a class if the clone is expanded.

-	TRBV5-6	-	TRBJ2-6	TGTGCCAGCAGCTTGGTTGGCAGGGTAAGCTCTGGGGCCAACGTCCTGACTTTC	CASSLVGRVSSGANVLTF
-	TRBV11-3	-	TRBJ2-2	TGTGCCAGCAGAACTGGGGGGGCGAAGGACACCGGGGAGCTGTTTTTT	CASRTGGAKDTGELFF
-	TRBV6-5	-	TRBJ1-1	TGTGCCAGCAGTTATACCGGACAGTACACTGAAGCTTTCTTT	CASSYTGQYTEAFF
few	TRBV5-5	-	TRBJ2-2	TGTGCCAGCAGCTCGGGGGGCCTACGCACCGGGGAGCTGTTTTTT	CASSSGGLRTGELFF
-	TRBV11-2	TRBD2	TRBJ2-7	TGTGCCAGCAGCTCGACTCGACTAGCGGGGTCCTACGAGCAGTACTTC	CASSSTRLAGSYEQYF
-	TRBV28	TRBD1	TRBJ1-1	TGTGCCAGCAGTTACAAGACAGGGGGCGCGGCTAACACTGAAGCTTTCTTT	CASSYKTGGAANTEAFF
-	TRBV6-4	TRBD1	TRBJ2-1	TGTGCCAGCAGTTATGACAGGGCGACAGGTTACAATGAGCAGTTCTTC	CASSYDRATGYNEQFF
few	TRBV14	TRBD2	TRBJ2-1	TGTGCCAGCAGCCTCCGGACTAGCGGGAGCTCGGTTGAGCAGTTCTTC	CASSLRTSGSSVEQFF
few	TRBV6-1	-	TRBJ2-7	TGTGCCAGCTCGGGACTTAACTACGAGCAGTACTTC	CASSGLNYEQYF
-	TRBV7-2	-	TRBJ2-4	TGTGCCAGCAGCTTAGATCCCCGATCTGGGGGGGCCAAAAACATTCAGTACTTC	CASSLDPRSGGAKNIQYF
-	TRBV9	TRBD1	TRBJ1-6	TGTGCCAGCAGCGGGGCGACAGGGAATAATTCACCCCTCCACTTT	CASSGATGNNSPLHF
-	TRBV11-1	TRBD2	TRBJ2-3	TGTGCCAGCAGCCCAATCGGGAGGCGGACCACAGATACGCAGTATTTT	CASSPIGRRTTDTQYF
-	TRBV10-3	TRBD1	TRBJ2-7	TGTGCCATCAGTGAGTCTAAGGGGGCAGGGGGCTCCTACGAGCAGTACTTC	CAISESKGAGGSYEQYF
-	TRBV6-6	TRBD1	TRBJ2-7	TGTGCCAGCAGTGACTCACAGGGGACCAGGGCCGGGGAGCAGTACTTC	CASSDSQGTRAGEQYF
-	TRBV7-3	-	TRBJ2-1	TGTGCCAGCAGCTTAACAGGGAGCGGAGGCGATGAGCAGTTCTTC	CASSLTGSGGDEQFF
-	TRBV27	-	TRBJ2-3	TGTGCCAGCACCGCCGGGCGGGGATACACAGATACGCAGTATTTT	CASTAGRGYTDTQYF
-	TRBV7-2	TRBD2	TRBJ2-1	TGTGCCAGCAGCTTTCTGGGACTAGGCCCACGCGGTGAGCAGTTCTTC	CASSFLGLGPRGEQFF
-	TRBV7-3	TRBD1	TRBJ1-1	TGTGCCAGCAGCTTAGATCCTAGGGGGACAGGGTCGATGAACACTGAAGCTTTCTTT	CASSLDPRGTGSMNTEAFF
-	TRBV9	TRBD1	TRBJ1-2	TGTGCCAGCAGCGCCTCCGGGACAGGGGCGGCTAACTATGGCTACACCTTC	CASSASGTGAANYGYTF
large	TRBV6-4	-	TRBJ1-1	TGTGCCAGCAGCGAACACTCCCGGACAGATGAAGCTTTCTTT	CASSEHSRTDEAFF
-	TRBV5-1	TRBD2	TRBJ2-4	TGCGCCAGCAGCGTCGGGACTAGCGGCCTAAACATTCAGTACTTC	CASSVGTSGLNIQYF
-	TRBV6-5	-	TRBJ1-3	TGTGCCAGCAGGGAGAGGCATACCGGAAACACCATATATTTT	CASRERHTGNTIYF
once	TRBV30	TRBD1	TRBJ1-5	TGTGCCTGGGGGGACAGGGGCTATAATCAGCCCCAGCATTTT	CAWGDRGYNQPQHF
-	TRBV28	TRBD1	TRBJ2-7	TGTGCCAGCAGTTTGGCGGGACAGGTGAGCTCCTACGAGCAGTACTTC	CASSLAGQVSSYEQYF
-	TRBV25-1	-	TRBJ2-6	TGTGCCAGCAGTGAACAGATGGGGGCCAACGTCCTGACTTTC	CASSEQMGANVLTF
once	TRBV6-1	TRBD1	TRBJ2-7	TGTGCCAGCAGACCGGGACAGGGGGCAACCTACGAGCAGTACTTC	CASRPGQGATYEQYF
-	TRBV7-9	TRBD1	TRBJ1-4	TGTGCCAGCAGCCTAGTTGGGACAGCGTTTAATGAAAAACTGTTTTTT	CASSLVGTAFNEKLFF